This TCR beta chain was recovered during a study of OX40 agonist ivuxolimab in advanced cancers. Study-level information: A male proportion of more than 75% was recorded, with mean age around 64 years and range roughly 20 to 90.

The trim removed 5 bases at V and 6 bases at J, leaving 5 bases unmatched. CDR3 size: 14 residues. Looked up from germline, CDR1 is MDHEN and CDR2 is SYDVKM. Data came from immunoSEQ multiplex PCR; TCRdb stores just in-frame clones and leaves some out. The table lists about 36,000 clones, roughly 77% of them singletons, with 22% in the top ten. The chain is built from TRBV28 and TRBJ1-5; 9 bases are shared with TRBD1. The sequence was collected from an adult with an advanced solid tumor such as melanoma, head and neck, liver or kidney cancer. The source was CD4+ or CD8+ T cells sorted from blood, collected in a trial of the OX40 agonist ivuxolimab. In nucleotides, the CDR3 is TGTGCCAGCAGTGCCGGGACAGGGTTTCAGCCCCAGCATTTT. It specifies CASSAGTGFQPQHF.